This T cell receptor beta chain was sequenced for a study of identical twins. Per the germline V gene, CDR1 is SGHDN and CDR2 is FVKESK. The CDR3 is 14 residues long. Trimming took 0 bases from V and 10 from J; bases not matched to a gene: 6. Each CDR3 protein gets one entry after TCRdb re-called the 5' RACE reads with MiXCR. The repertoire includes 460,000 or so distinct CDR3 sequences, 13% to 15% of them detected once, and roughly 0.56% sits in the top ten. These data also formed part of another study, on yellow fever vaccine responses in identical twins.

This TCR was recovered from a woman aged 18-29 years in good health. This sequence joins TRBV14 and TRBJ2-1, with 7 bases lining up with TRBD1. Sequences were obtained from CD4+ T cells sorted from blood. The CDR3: CASSQELGRGEQFF. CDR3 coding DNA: TGTGCCAGCAGCCAAGAGCTGGGCAGGGGGGAGCAGTTCTTC.